This record concerns one TCR beta chain sequence. As yet, its antigen is unknown. The conserved closing phenylalanine or tryptophan is absent in this CDR3, likely reflecting a read error. RNA was extracted from bulk tissue without any cell sorting. These data originate in a study of tumor and adjacent non-tumor tissue in lung cancer. Study-level results: In normal lung, the top 100 clones were significantly more dominant than in tumor. Tumor tissue had significantly higher TCR diversity than normal lung. Higher tumor TCR diversity was associated with shorter survival.

A modified ARM-PCR protocol with three rounds of nested PCR amplified TCRbeta. MiXCR, run by TCRdb on the multiplex PCR reads, gives a single entry per CDR3 protein. Of more than 70,000 distinct CDR3 sequences listed, roughly three fifths are singletons. V dropped 1 base and J dropped 7 bases, with 13 bases sitting between them. The CDR3 is 13 amino acids. Germline CDR1 is DFQATT and CDR2 is SNEGSKA (reference sequence). Sequenced: lung tumor tissue. The gene calls are TRBV20-1 and TRBJ1-2; D ambiguous. This sequence originates from a man between 65 and 85 years old with non-small cell lung cancer. The CDR3 coding sequence is TGCAGTGCTAGAGCCCCAGTGGGTGGTGGCTACACCTTA. Its protein product is CSARAPVGGGYTL.